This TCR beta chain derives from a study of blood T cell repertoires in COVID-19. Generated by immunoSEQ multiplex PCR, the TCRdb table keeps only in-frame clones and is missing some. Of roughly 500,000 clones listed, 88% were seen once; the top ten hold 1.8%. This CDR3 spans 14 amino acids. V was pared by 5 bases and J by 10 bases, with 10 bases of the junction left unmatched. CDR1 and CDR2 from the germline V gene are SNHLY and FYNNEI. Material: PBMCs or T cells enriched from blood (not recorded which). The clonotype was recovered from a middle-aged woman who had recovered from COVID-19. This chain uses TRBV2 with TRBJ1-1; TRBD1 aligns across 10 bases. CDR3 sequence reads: CASSTKAGDRGAFF. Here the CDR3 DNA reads TGTGCCAGCAGTACAAAGGCAGGGGACAGGGGAGCTTTCTTT.